Presented here are 17 T cell receptor beta chains from one specimen sequenced in a study of Ad26.COV2.S vaccination and SARS-CoV-2 variants. Clones were read by immunoSEQ multiplex PCR, and TCRdb kept only the in-frame ones, dropping some. The table lists 350,000 to 500,000 clones, 80% to 90% of them singletons. Treatment denoted: approximately 18 received Ad26.COV2.S at low or high dose, single or two shots; about 5 received placebo; per-sample allocation not given. Samples came from day 63 after the first vaccine or placebo injection. This material consisted of peripheral blood, taken in a trial of Ad26.COV2.S vaccine versus placebo. The receptors come from a person between 18 and 65 years old who received the Ad26.COV2.S COVID-19 vaccine or a placebo.

Comments on this clone: This same CDR3 is encoded by further DNA sequences in the sample. V gene TRBV5-1 combines with J gene TRBJ2-3; tentatively, D is TRBD1 or TRBD2 (5 bases each). This CDR3 is 14 amino acids long. V was cut by 4 bases and J by 2 bases, with 11 bases left in between. Germline assignment: CDR1 SGHRS and CDR2 YFSETQ. CDR3 DNA: TGCGCCAGCAGCAGCCGGGACGACACAGATACGCAGTATTTT. Translating gives CASSSRDDTDTQYF.

This rearrangement joins TRBV7-9 to TRBJ1-3; D is ambiguous. CDR1 and CDR2 from the germline V gene are SEHNR and FQNEAQ (reference sequence). V shed 0 bases and J shed 5 bases, with 8 bases lying between them. The CDR3 is 14 amino acids. The CDR3 loop reads CASSLAGLRNTIYF. As DNA, the CDR3 is TGTGCCAGCAGCTTAGCGGGGTTAAGAAACACCATATATTTT.

The chain joins TRBV11-3 to TRBJ1-1, with D unclear. The V gene lost 0 bases and the J gene lost 6 bases, with 11 bases spanning the gap. CDR1 and CDR2 from the germline V gene are SGHNT and YENEEA. The CDR3 contains 14 residues. The CDR3 reads CASSLEDGSPEAFF. DNA of the CDR3: TGTGCCAGCAGCTTAGAGGATGGTTCCCCTGAAGCTTTCTTT.

V is TRBV15 and J is TRBJ2-7, with D possibly TRBD2 on 6 matching bases. From germline, CDR1 is LNHNV and CDR2 YYDKDF (reference sequence). The CDR3 length is 15 residues. With 3 bases removed from V and 1 base from J, the gap between germline ends came to 13 bases. CDR3 sequence reads: CATSRARTTSYEQYV. Here the CDR3 DNA reads TGTGCCACCAGCAGGGCTAGGACTACTTCCTACGAGCAGTACGTC.

V and J are TRBV7-9 and TRBJ1-6; D remains unclear. The CDR3 length is 16 residues. V lost 5 bases, J lost 7 bases, and 18 bases lay in between. Germline V lookup: CDR1 SEHNR, CDR2 FQNEAQ (reference sequence). The CDR3 here is CASSAVQEKDNSPLHF. The CDR3 DNA follows: TGTGCCAGCAGCGCCGTACAAGAAAAAGACAATTCACCCCTCCACTTT.

The chain links TRBV2 to TRBJ1-1; unclear D gene. This CDR3 spans 14 amino acids. V was pared by 4 bases and J by 0 bases, with 9 bases between. The V gene's germline CDR1 is SNHLY and CDR2 FYNNEI. CDR3 bases: TGTGCCAGCAGTGTATGGGATATGAACACTGAAGCTTTCTTT. This codes for CASSVWDMNTEAFF.

The DNA of the CDR3 is TGTGCCAGCCGTCCCCCGGAGCTCTACAATGAGCAGTTCTTC. Translation: CASRPPELYNEQFF. The gene calls are TRBV18 and TRBJ2-1; D remains unclear. Germline V gene sequence: CDR1 KGHSH, CDR2 LQKENI. V lost 8 bases to trimming and J lost 3 bases, with 14 bases between them. The length of the CDR3 is 14 residues.

The DNA of the CDR3 is TGTGCCAGCAGCTTATATGTGGCCGGGGAGCTGTTTTTT. Translating gives CASSLYVAGELFF. The chain links TRBV7-9 to TRBJ2-2; D not resolved. V was shortened by 2 bases and J by 6 bases, with 7 bases between the two germline ends. Germline loops: CDR1 SEHNR, CDR2 FQNEAQ (reference sequence). The CDR3 covers 13 residues.

The V gene is TRBV3-1 (or the pseudogene TRBV3-2), the J gene TRBJ2-1; 7 bases match TRBD2. The CDR3 sequence is 16 residues long. The germline V gene encodes CDR1 LGHDT and CDR2 YNNKEL (reference sequence). Unmatched junction bases numbered 9, after V lost 4 bases and J lost 3 bases. The CDR3 DNA reads as TGTGCCAGCAGCCCAATCGGCGGGGGTCTCTACAATGAGCAGTTCTTC. Protein: CASSPIGGGLYNEQFF.

The J gene is TRBJ2-1, the V gene TRBV28; tentative D call: TRBD2 (6 bases). This CDR3 region has 16 residues. V was trimmed by 0 bases and J by 6 bases, leaving 15 bases between them. From germline, CDR1 is MDHEN and CDR2 SYDVKM. CDR3 loop: CASSLWVGGGGNEQFF. CDR3 DNA: TGTGCCAGCAGTTTATGGGTGGGGGGAGGAGGCAATGAGCAGTTCTTC.

The chain uses TRBV4-3 and TRBJ2-7; 8 nucleotides agree with TRBD1. Germline lookup yields CDR1 LGHNA and CDR2 YSLEER. V shed 0 bases, J shed 10 bases, and the junction held 5 bases outside the gene matches. This CDR3 has 13 amino acids. The DNA of the CDR3 is TGCGCCAGCAGCCAAGATACAGGGGGATTACAGTACGTC. Encoded protein: CASSQDTGGLQYV.

CDR3 region: CASSEALPHREDYNEQFF. CDR3 DNA sequence: TGTGCCAGCAGTGAAGCGCTTCCGCACAGGGAAGACTACAATGAGCAGTTCTTC. V usage is TRBV2 and J usage is TRBJ2-1; TRBD1 might be the D (6 bases). The germline V gene has CDR1 SNHLY and CDR2 FYNNEI. The CDR3 totals 18 residues. V dropped 0 bases and J dropped 3 bases, with 18 bases sitting between them.

CDR3 sequence: CAISRDFDSYEQYV. As DNA, the CDR3 is TGTGCCATCAGCCGGGATTTTGACTCCTACGAGCAGTACGTC. J is TRBJ2-7 and V is TRBV10-3, with D maybe TRBD2 (5 bases). The CDR3 length is 14 residues. With 6 bases removed from V and 0 bases from J, the gap between germline ends came to 12 bases. Germline V gene sequence: CDR1 ENHRY, CDR2 SYGVKD.

V and J are TRBV28 and TRBJ2-3, with D uncertain. Germline V lookup: CDR1 MDHEN, CDR2 SYDVKM. Trimming left V 5 bases short and J 7 bases short, with 10 bases between. The CDR3 is 12 amino acids. The CDR3 DNA is TGTGCCAGCAGTGGCGATGGGTATACGCAGTATTTT. This codes for CASSGDGYTQYF.

The chain combines TRBV18 with TRBJ2-3; TRBD1 agrees at 11 bases. Germline CDR1 reads KGHSH; CDR2 reads LQKENI. V was clipped by 3 bases and J by 6 bases; unmatched bases: 5. This CDR3 contains 15 residues. The DNA for the CDR3 is TGTGCCAGCTCACCCCCGGGACAGGGGGAGGATACGCAGTATTTT. Translation: CASSPPGQGEDTQYF.

The gene calls are TRBV10-3 and TRBJ1-6; no clear D. The CDR3 is 15 residues long. Trimming removed 3 bases at V and 3 bases at J, with 9 bases between. Germline lookup yields CDR1 ENHRY and CDR2 SYGVKD. CDR3 sequence: CAISEESSYNSPLHF. As DNA, the CDR3 is TGTGCCATCAGTGAAGAGTCGAGCTATAATTCACCCCTCCACTTT.

This chain links TRBV4-3 with TRBJ2-1, with D possibly matching TRBD1 (6 bases). Germline CDR1 LGHNA, CDR2 YSLEER. Trimming took 0 bases from V and 5 from J, leaving 14 bases between them. This CDR3 has 16 amino acids. The CDR3 nucleotides read TGCGCCAGCAGCCAAGAGGAGAGGGGGAACGACAATGAGCAGTTCTTC. It codes for CASSQEERGNDNEQFF.